This T cell receptor (beta chain) appears in the sequencing data of a study of shared clonotypes between healthy human individuals. Overall study findings and caveats: In this cohort, only blood was sampled, and tissue repertoires likely differ. Among the subsets, naive ones generally showed larger estimated richness than memory ones.

Method: immunoSEQ multiplex PCR; TCRdb's copy keeps in-frame clones and lacks some. The sample records millions of clones, around nine tenths being singletons. Germline V gene data show CDR1 as SGHRS and CDR2 as YFSETQ. This CDR3 is built from 15 residues. Trimming stripped 4 bases from V and 2 bases from J, with 14 bases between. A note on this clone: Its antigen is unknown. The same CDR3 is also encoded by other DNA sequences in this sample.

Sequenced sample: naive CD4+ T cells sorted from blood. Subset here: CD45RA+ positively selected. The V call is TRBV5-1, the J call TRBJ2-3; TRBD1 or TRBD2 may be the D gene (5 bases each). The clonotype comes from a young man in good health. Here the CDR3 reads CASSLGTSLTDTQYF. The CDR3 DNA sequence: TGCGCCAGCAGCCTCGGGACGTCACTCACAGATACGCAGTATTTT.